This is a list of T cell receptor beta chains from one sample in a study of T cell changes during pregnancy in multiple sclerosis. Using immunoSEQ multiplex PCR, the repertoire was profiled, and TCRdb retains in-frame clones only, with some absent. In the table there are 65,000 to 85,000 clones, about nine tenths of which are singletons. The source was CD4+ T cells from peripheral blood mononuclear cells, collected after pregnancy. These receptors were collected from a female donor with multiple sclerosis, enrolled in a pregnancy study. CDR3s include the opening cysteine and the closing phenylalanine or tryptophan. A D gene is named only where the DNA matches it firmly. Rows may omit the clone size; those that give it use once, few, many or a size class.

TRBJ1-1	14	TRBV30	-	-	TGTGCCTGGAGTACCATCCGAGATAACACTGAAGCTTTCTTT	CAWSTIRDNTEAFF
TRBJ2-7	14	TRBV7-6	TRBD2	-	TGTGCCAGCAGCCCCGGACTAGCGGGAGTGGGGCAGTACTTC	CASSPGLAGVGQYF
TRBJ2-5	14	TRBV7-7	TRBD1	-	TGTGCCAGCAGCTCAGACAGGGCGGTGGAGACCCAGTACTTC	CASSSDRAVETQYF
TRBJ2-7	14	TRBV6-1	TRBD1	-	TGTGCCAGCAGGATGGACAGGACCTCCTACGAGCAGTACTTC	CASRMDRTSYEQYF
TRBJ2-7	16	TRBV18	TRBD2	few	TGTGCCAGCTCACCAATGGGACTAGCGGGAGGTAACGAGCAGTACTTC	CASSPMGLAGGNEQYF
TRBJ1-2	12	TRBV30	-	-	TGTGCCTGGAATGGGCTAAACTATGGCTACACCTTC	CAWNGLNYGYTF
TRBJ2-2	15	TRBV5-4	-	-	TGTGCCAGCAGCTCTTTGGTAGGGGACACCGGGGAGCTGTTTTTT	CASSSLVGDTGELFF
TRBJ2-2	16	TRBV5-1	TRBD2	-	TGCGCCAGCAGCCCCGGGACTAGCGGGACGGGCGGGGAGCTGTTTTTT	CASSPGTSGTGGELFF
TRBJ2-6	14	TRBV11-2	-	-	TGTGCCAGCAGCTTCCCCGCTGGGGCCAACGTCCTGACTTTC	CASSFPAGANVLTF
TRBJ2-7	15	TRBV27	-	-	TGTGCCAGCAGTTCGGGACGGGGGAGCTCCTACGAGCAGTACTTC	CASSSGRGSSYEQYF
TRBJ2-3	17	TRBV2	-	-	TGTGCCAGCAGTGGGGGAACTAGGGGGGGATACACAGATACGCAGTATTTT	CASSGGTRGGYTDTQYF
TRBJ2-1	16	TRBV7-2	TRBD2	-	TGTGCCAGCAGCCCGGGAGGGCGGGGGGCCTACAATGAGCAGTTCTTC	CASSPGGRGAYNEQFF
TRBJ1-3	17	TRBV7-2	TRBD1	-	TGTGCCAGCAGCTTAGCGGGACAGGGCAACTCTGGAAACACCATATATTTT	CASSLAGQGNSGNTIYF
TRBJ1-3	16	TRBV28	TRBD1	-	TGTGCCAGCAGCACCCACAGGGGGCTCTCTGGAAACACCATATATTTT	CASSTHRGLSGNTIYF
TRBJ2-3	16	TRBV10-3	-	-	TGTGCCATCAGGGACGACGGACAGTTCTACACAGATACGCAGTATTTT	CAIRDDGQFYTDTQYF
TRBJ1-1	15	TRBV7-9	-	-	TGTGCCAGCAGCCCCGCGACAGTTCAGAACACTGAAGCTTTCTTT	CASSPATVQNTEAFF
TRBJ1-1	13	TRBV7-2	-	-	TGTGCCAGCAGCTTAGGCAGGAACACTGAAGCTTTCTTT	CASSLGRNTEAFF
TRBJ1-3	15	TRBV5-6	-	-	TGTGCCAGCAGCTTGGTTCAGGTCTCTGGAAACACCATATATTTT	CASSLVQVSGNTIYF
TRBJ2-6	15	TRBV9	-	-	TGTGCCAGCAGCGTAGCAGGATCTGGGGCCAACGTCCTGACTTTC	CASSVAGSGANVLTF
TRBJ2-7	17	TRBV7-9	-	-	TGTGCCAGCAGCTTAGCGGTTGGGGCTCAGATTCGGTACGAGCAGTACTTC	CASSLAVGAQIRYEQYF